The clone carrying this TCR beta chain was counted many times. Its cognate antigen is unknown. This entry comes from a study of regulatory T cells in long-lasting Graves disease. Regarding the study as a whole: Exclusively peripheral blood, rather than thyroid tissue, was studied. Persistent Graves' patients possessed reduced TCR diversity relative to recently diagnosed ones.

Both iRepertoire HTBI primers and Arm-PCR of CDR3 regions were used to build the TCR beta libraries. TCRdb reprocessed the multiplex PCR reads via MiXCR and lists one record per CDR3 protein. Of some 250,000 distinct CDR3 sequences listed, approximately 20% are singletons. The length of the CDR3 is 16 residues. Germline CDR1 reads MNHEY; CDR2 reads SMNVEV (reference sequence). The V end lost 0 bases, the J end lost 0 bases, and 6 bases lay between the germline ends. Time point in this sample: newly diagnosed GD, antithyroid drugs for less than 3 months. PBMC RNA was the source of the TCR library. J is TRBJ2-6 and V is TRBV27; D call uncertain. The sequence was collected from a female donor with Graves disease. Sequencing used peripheral blood mononuclear cells (PBMCs), obtained at new diagnosis, from a patient treated with antithyroid drugs. Written as DNA, the CDR3 is TGTGCCAGCAGTTTATCGTGGAGCTCTGGGGCCAACGTCCTGACTTTC. Amino acid sequence: CASSLSWSSGANVLTF.